The 25 T cell receptor beta chains below come from one sample, sequenced in a study of blood T cell repertoires in COVID-19. Method: immunoSEQ multiplex PCR; TCRdb's copy keeps in-frame clones and lacks some. Of around 140,000 clones in the sample, roughly 86% were seen once. Sequenced material: peripheral blood. The receptors were gathered from a woman aged 50 to 60 with acute or convalescent COVID-19.

This sequence joins TRBV19 and TRBJ1-2, with 9 bases matching TRBD1. CDR3 length equals 12 residues. CDR1 is LNHDA, CDR2 SQIVND, per germline (reference sequence). With 6 bases clipped from V and 4 bases from J, the junction kept 0 bases outside the gene matches. CDR3: CASRTGGYGYTF. In DNA form, the CDR3 reads TGTGCCAGTAGGACAGGGGGCTATGGCTACACCTTC.

The chain recombines TRBV7-2 with TRBJ2-1; TRBD2 matches 8 bases. The CDR3 contains 16 residues. V shed 1 base and J 6 bases; nucleotides not matched to a gene: 8. The germline gives CDR1 SGHTA, CDR2 FQGNSA. This CDR3 is CASSLGRGVRGNEQFF. CDR3 nucleotides: TGTGCCAGCAGCTTAGGGCGGGGGGTTAGAGGCAATGAGCAGTTCTTC.

The rearrangement links TRBV9 to TRBJ2-1, with 11 nucleotides matching TRBD2. The CDR3 loop spans 16 amino acids. Germline CDR1 reads SGDLS; CDR2 reads YYNGEE. V shed 0 bases, J shed 6 bases, and the junction held 5 bases outside the gene matches. CDR3 loop: CASSVATTSGTNEQFF. In DNA form, the CDR3 reads TGTGCCAGCAGCGTAGCTACGACTAGCGGGACCAATGAGCAGTTCTTC.

This chain connects TRBV30 to TRBJ1-5; TRBD1 matches 7 bases. V was pared by 0 bases and J by 4 bases, with 6 bases of the junction left unmatched. There are 15 residues in the CDR3. Germline-derived CDR1 and CDR2 are GTSNPN and SVGIG (reference sequence). CDR3 DNA: TGTGCCTGGAGTGTAAAGGGACAGATTAATCAGCCCCAGCATTTT. Translated, it gives CAWSVKGQINQPQHF.

This chain joins TRBV7-3 and TRBJ1-5; D might be TRBD1 (5 bases). This CDR3 is 13 amino acids long. CDR1 SGHTA and CDR2 FQGTGA come from the germline V gene. Trimming removed 6 bases from V and 6 bases from J, with 12 bases in between. The CDR3 reads CASSRDSFQPQHF. DNA for the CDR3: TGTGCCAGCAGTCGAGACAGCTTTCAGCCCCAGCATTTT.

This clone is a singleton in its sample. This chain connects TRBV5-1 to TRBJ1-3; 12 nucleotides align to TRBD1. The CDR3 has 17 residues. Germline-derived CDR1 and CDR2 are SGHRS and YFSETQ. The J segment lost 2 bases and the V segment lost 4 bases, leaving 7 bases of the junction unmatched. The CDR3 sequence: CASSPSGTGGAGNTIYF. CDR3 coding DNA: TGCGCCAGCAGCCCGTCCGGGACAGGGGGCGCTGGAAACACCATATATTTT.

V is TRBV6-5 and J is TRBJ1-2, with D perhaps TRBD1 (6 bases). Trimming shortened V by 2 bases and J by 1 base, and 14 bases separated the two germline ends. Germline assignment: CDR1 MNHEY and CDR2 SVGAGI. The CDR3 loop spans 16 amino acids. CDR3 residues: CASSYAGALSNYGYTF. Written as DNA, the CDR3 is TGTGCCAGCAGTTACGCAGGGGCCTTAAGTAACTATGGCTACACCTTC.

The rearrangement joins TRBV19 to TRBJ1-1, with 8 bases that match TRBD1. The CDR3 runs 13 residues. The trim removed 5 bases at V and 6 bases at J, leaving 5 bases unmatched. The germline CDR1 and CDR2 sequences are LNHDA and SQIVND (reference sequence). The CDR3 DNA reads TGTGCCAGTAGTTCCAGGGGGCAGGCTGAAGCTTTCTTT. This gives the protein CASSSRGQAEAFF.

The count of this clone is one. The CDR3 protein is CASAFQGGGSYNEQFF. The CDR3 DNA sequence: TGTGCCAGTGCCTTTCAGGGGGGAGGCTCCTACAATGAGCAGTTCTTC. The V and J genes are TRBV19 and TRBJ2-1, with D possibly matching TRBD1 (7 bases). The V gene's germline CDR1 is LNHDA and CDR2 SQIVND (reference sequence). Trimming took 8 bases from V and 0 from J, leaving 17 bases between them. This CDR3 region has 16 residues.

The V call is TRBV6-1, the J call TRBJ2-2; TRBD2 matches 9 bases. V lost 3 bases to trimming and J lost 7 bases; unmatched junction nucleotides: 3. Looked up from germline, CDR1 is MNHNS and CDR2 is SASEGT. The CDR3 spans 14 residues. The CDR3 spells CASSEASGDGELFF. The CDR3 nucleotides are TGTGCCAGCAGTGAGGCTAGCGGGGACGGGGAGCTGTTTTTT.

The J gene is TRBJ1-3, the V gene TRBV5-1; 7 bases agree with TRBD1. J lost 0 bases, V lost 1 base, and 4 bases had no gene match. The V gene's germline CDR1 is SGHRS and CDR2 YFSETQ. The CDR3 extends over 16 amino acids. CDR3 bases: TGCGCCAGCAGCTTGACAGGGGTTCACTCTGGAAACACCATATATTTT. Translation: CASSLTGVHSGNTIYF.

The chain links TRBV5-4 to TRBJ1-4; 8 nucleotides line up with TRBD1. The CDR3 loop spans 15 amino acids. V was clipped by 2 bases and J by 6 bases; unmatched bases: 6. Germline V gene lookup returns CDR1 SGHNT and CDR2 YYREEE (reference sequence). The CDR3: CASSFRTGTYEKLFF. CDR3 DNA: TGTGCCAGCAGCTTCCGGACAGGGACGTATGAAAAACTGTTTTTT.

The rearrangement joins TRBV6-6 to TRBJ1-1, with D possibly being TRBD1 (6 bases). The CDR3 is 15 amino acids. The V end was cut by 0 bases, the J end by 1 base, with 9 bases between. Germline V lookup: CDR1 MNHNY, CDR2 SVGAGI (reference sequence). CDR3 amino acids: CASSYSSGQNTEAFF. CDR3 nucleotides: TGTGCCAGCAGTTACTCCTCGGGACAGAACACTGAAGCTTTCTTT.

V and J are TRBV9 and TRBJ1-5, with 10 bases that match TRBD1. CDR1 is SGDLS, CDR2 YYNGEE, per germline. There are 14 residues in the CDR3. The J segment lost 6 bases and the V segment lost 3 bases, leaving 3 bases of the junction unmatched. CDR3 loop: CASSGQGATQPQHF. The CDR3 bases are TGTGCCAGCAGCGGACAGGGGGCGACTCAGCCCCAGCATTTT.

The rearrangement uses TRBV19 and TRBJ1-5; D gene ambiguous. Looked up from germline, CDR1 is LNHDA and CDR2 is SQIVND (reference sequence). The CDR3 runs 15 residues. Between the trimmed V and J ends, which lost 1 base and 7 bases, there was a span of 14 bases. The CDR3 sequence: CASSIVGSSGQPQHF. The CDR3 coding sequence is TGTGCCAGTAGTATAGTTGGGAGCTCGGGCCAGCCCCAGCATTTT.

This clone has more than one count but fewer than ten. The chain couples TRBV6-5 to TRBJ2-7; TRBD1 matches 9 bases. This CDR3 is built from 13 residues. CDR1 is MNHEY, CDR2 SVGAGI, per germline. The V segment lost 7 bases and the J segment 5 bases; nucleotides outside the gene matches: 6. In nucleotides, the CDR3 is TGTGCCAGCATCCCACAGGGGGCCGACGAGCAGTACTTC. Amino acids: CASIPQGADEQYF.

The gene calls are TRBV7-9 and TRBJ2-3, with a possible D match to TRBD2 (6 bases). Trimming shortened V by 2 bases and J by 5 bases, and 11 bases separated the two germline ends. Germline lookup yields CDR1 SEHNR and CDR2 FQNEAQ (reference sequence). The CDR3 is 14 residues long. CDR3 region: CASSLMEGQDTQYF. In nucleotides, the CDR3 is TGTGCCAGCAGCTTAATGGAGGGTCAAGATACGCAGTATTTT.

This chain joins TRBV4-2 and TRBJ1-5; TRBD1 agrees at 8 bases. CDR1 is LGHNA, CDR2 YNFKEQ, per germline. The V and J ends lost 2 bases and 2 bases, in that order; junction bases with no gene match: 2. The CDR3 runs 15 residues. This chain's CDR3 is CASSQTTGGNQPQHF. In DNA form, the CDR3 reads TGTGCCAGCAGCCAAACGACAGGGGGCAATCAGCCCCAGCATTTT.

The gene calls are TRBV30 and TRBJ1-3; D is unresolved. The CDR3 is 12 amino acids. Per the germline V gene, CDR1 is GTSNPN and CDR2 is SVGIG (reference sequence). V was cut by 2 bases and J by 9 bases, with 11 bases left in between. The CDR3 is CAWSPQLGTIYF. The CDR3 coding sequence is TGTGCCTGGAGTCCACAGCTCGGCACCATATATTTT.

The chain joins TRBV28 to TRBJ1-2; D may be TRBD1 (5 bases). In germline, CDR1 is MDHEN, CDR2 SYDVKM. The ends were cut back, 4 bases at V and 2 bases at J, with 8 bases in the middle. The CDR3 consists of 13 residues. The CDR3 DNA reads as TGTGCCAGCAGTTATCCAGGGAACTATGGCTACACCTTC. Amino acids: CASSYPGNYGYTF.

This rearrangement joins TRBV19 to TRBJ2-2; tentatively, D is TRBD1 (6 bases). The CDR3 length is 16 residues. Germline CDR1 LNHDA, CDR2 SQIVND (reference sequence). The V and J ends lost 0 bases and 6 bases respectively, with 14 bases between them. The CDR3 DNA follows: TGTGCCAGTAGTATAGATCCCCTAGGGGGTCCCGGGGAGCTGTTTTTT. It is translated as CASSIDPLGGPGELFF.

The rearrangement links TRBV28 to TRBJ1-5; 7 bases map to TRBD1. Germline CDR1 MDHEN, CDR2 SYDVKM. This CDR3 comprises 15 residues. The J segment lost 9 bases and the V segment lost 2 bases, leaving 10 bases of the junction unmatched. The CDR3: CASSLGQVKVLPQHF. The CDR3 DNA is TGTGCCAGCAGTTTAGGACAGGTAAAGGTTCTGCCCCAGCATTTT.

The chain uses TRBV19 and TRBJ2-2, with TRBD1 as a possible D gene (6 bases). Germline CDR1 and CDR2: LNHDA and SQIVND (reference sequence). The CDR3 extends over 14 amino acids. The ends were cut back, 5 bases at V and 7 bases at J, with 14 bases in the middle. CDR3 sequence: CASSPGTWGGELFF. The CDR3 DNA follows: TGTGCCAGTAGTCCCGGGACATGGGGCGGGGAGCTGTTTTTT. Supplemented by reference TRBV19 and TRBJ2-2, the full variable domain reads DGGITQSPKYLFRKEGQNVTLSCEQNLNHDAMYWYRQDPGQGLRLIYYSQIVNDFQKGDIAEGYSVSREKKESFPLTVTSAQKNPTAFYLCASSPGTWGGELFFGEGSRLTVL.

The chain is built from TRBV29-1 and TRBJ2-5; D might be TRBD2 (6 bases). V dropped 7 bases and J dropped 2 bases, with 20 bases sitting between them. Germline values: CDR1 SQVTM, CDR2 ANQGSEA. CDR3 size: 15 residues. The CDR3 reads CSGEATSPYQETQYF. The CDR3 bases are TGCAGCGGAGAAGCCACTAGCCCCTATCAAGAGACCCAGTACTTC.

The V call is TRBV5-1, the J call TRBJ2-2, with 15 bases matching TRBD2. The V and J ends lost 3 bases and 4 bases, in that order; junction bases with no gene match: 13. Per germline, CDR1 SGHRS and CDR2 YFSETQ. The CDR3 runs to 20 residues. In DNA form, the CDR3 reads TGCGCCAGCAGCTATGGACTAGCGGGAGGGCGCTCAGATCTCACCGGGGAGCTGTTTTTT. The encoded protein is CASSYGLAGGRSDLTGELFF.